The present TCR beta chain was sequenced within a study of Graves' ophthalmopathy and Graves' hyperthyroidism (dated by TCRdb to the late 2010s). As for the study more broadly: Peripheral blood was collected at initial diagnosis, prior to any treatment. The study used signatures of the TCR beta repertoire to tell Graves' ophthalmopathy apart from Graves' hyperthyroidism and to predict which patients would progress to ophthalmopathy. In total, over 130 blood samples were TCR-sequenced: approximately 40 ophthalmopathy, approximately 80 hyperthyroidism and approximately 17 hyperthyroidism-to-ophthalmopathy patients. To explore V-J signatures that separate ophthalmopathy from hyperthyroidism, a discovery set of about a hundred patients was enrolled, consisting of approximately 45 with ophthalmopathy and some 59 with stable hyperthyroidism. The independent validation cohort included approximately 19 hyperthyroidism patients plus 17 patients who later progressed from hyperthyroidism to ophthalmopathy. T-cell repertoires of thyroid tissue and blood were compared in more than five hyperthyroidism patients. Following sampling, methimazole starting at 30 mg daily was administered to hyperthyroidism patients, and high-dose intravenous methylprednisolone was administered to ophthalmopathy patients. The 100 discovery patients were randomly split 7:3 into training and test sets.

Including the terminal cysteine and phenylalanine, the CDR3 comprises 13 residues. Only the CDR3 part of the read is kept: 39 bases, read in frame from the first base. According to the germline V gene, CDR1 reads MDHEN and CDR2 reads SYDVKM. V was cut back by 2 bases and J by 7 bases, leaving a gap of 12 bases between them. A patient counted as having stable hyperthyroidism if there was no progression to ophthalmopathy within 18 months of follow-up. Patients with hyperthyroidism were aged 18 to 65 years, had been newly diagnosed, and had a disease duration of less than 2 months. Anyone with other autoimmune diseases, uncontrolled infections, pregnancy or lactation was excluded from the study. Diagnosis was based on clinical symptoms, serum thyroxine, TRAb, thyroid ultrasound and orbital computed tomography. Ficoll-Paque density gradient centrifugation was used to isolate PBMCs from 8 to 10 ml of fresh peripheral blood. Total RNA was extracted using Trizol reagent, and RNA quality was checked on an Agilent 2100 Bioanalyzer.

For repertoire sequencing, the TCR beta CDR3 regions were amplified from RNA transcripts. The first round was an RT-PCR using HTBI primers with the Qiagen OneStep RT-PCR kit, and this first round was followed by a second-round multiplex PCR, then size selection and purification. The libraries underwent paired-end sequencing with 100 bp reads on an Illumina HiSeq2000. The authors processed their data as follows. Reads were processed with SOAPnuke, discarding reads with adapters, uncalled bases, mean Phred below 15, or no exact constant-primer or identifier match. COPE v1.2.5 was used to merge the high-quality paired reads. Clonotypes were defined as unique nucleotide sequences and were aligned to IMGT TRB V, D and J references using MiTCR v1.1. Only V-J combinations with frequency above 0.0001 were analysed, covering over 99% of repertoires. For each V-J combination, a TCR clonal expansion and chaos score was defined as F50 clonal expansion divided by the chaos observed in the TCRdist matrix. Features were reduced by Welch's t-statistics and random forest to around 13 V-J combinations, which fed a naive Bayes classifier. Thyroid-blood repertoire similarity was quantified with the Morisita-Horn index. Starting from the raw public reads, TCRdb applied fastp trimming at Q25, assembled clones with MiXCR and retained in-frame beta chains. When rows share a CDR3 protein, they turn into one entry using the most common DNA and genes. The V and J calls reflect TCRdb's pipeline rather than the authors' work. In all, the sample holds 400,000 to 450,000 distinct CDR3 sequences, and around 20% of those were seen once. The ten largest clones represent 2.5% to 3.5% of the sample.

The full study reports these points: In validation, the model predicted ophthalmopathy progression with about 64% sensitivity and approximately 72% specificity; 12 predicted patients were CT-confirmed with GO in a median of around 6 months. Most expanded thyroid clonotypes with a frequency above 0.001 also appeared in blood, which suggests that blood repertoires may reflect the immune response in the thyroid. No statistical method was used to predetermine the sample size, and group allocation was not hidden from the investigators. In cross-validation, the 13-signature model distinguished ophthalmopathy from stable hyperthyroidism with around 86% sensitivity and over 81% specificity, while in the test set the corresponding values were roughly 80% and 75%.

This clonotype occurred many times. It lacks a known antigen. No clone much larger than this one lies a single base away; base qualities are absent. This sequence originates from a woman aged 18-30 years with stable Graves' hyperthyroidism. Donor details come from another sample of the same person, matched by shared clones. The sequence is built from TRBV28 and TRBJ2-7, with no D gene named confidently. Sequences were obtained from peripheral blood. The CDR3 here reads CASSLRPDREQYF. The bases are TGTGCCAGCAGTTTAAGACCGGACCGAGAGCAGTACTTC.